A selection of T cell receptor beta chains follows, all from one sample in a study of cytomegalovirus exposure and HLA in healthy donors. Assay: immunoSEQ multiplex PCR; the TCRdb copy retains only in-frame clones and omits some. The sample holds about 190,000 clones; 65% to 85% are singletons and the top ten take about 1.8%. Sequenced material: PBMCs. The origin of the receptors is a man between 18 and 35 years old in good health and CMV-seronegative. CDR3s include the opening cysteine and the closing phenylalanine or tryptophan. Each record gives: clone size, D gene, V gene, J gene, CDR3 protein, CDR3 DNA. D genes are given only for firm matches. Size is stated for part of the rows, as once, few or many counts, or as a class when the clone is expanded.

NA	NA	TRBV29-1	TRBJ2-1	CSVGGLGSYNEQFF	TGCAGCGTGGGGGGACTGGGCTCCTACAATGAGCAGTTCTTC
NA	NA	TRBV4-3	TRBJ1-1	CASSQDRVTGSNTEAFF	TGCGCCAGCAGCCAAGATCGGGTCACTGGGTCGAACACTGAAGCTTTCTTT
NA	NA	TRBV7-9	TRBJ1-6	CASALGGNSPLHF	TGTGCCAGCGCTCTGGGGGGGAATTCACCCCTCCACTTT
NA	NA	TRBV21-1	TRBJ2-5	CASLSGKGDQTQYF	TGTGCCAGCCTCTCTGGGAAGGGAGATCAGACCCAGTACTTC
NA	TRBD2	TRBV10-3	TRBJ2-2	CAISEGRGSTGELFF	TGTGCCATCAGTGAGGGGAGGGGATCTACCGGGGAGCTGTTTTTT
NA	NA	TRBV6-1	TRBJ1-2	CASSELEGEFNYGYTF	TGTGCCAGCAGTGAACTGGAGGGAGAATTTAACTATGGCTACACCTTC
NA	NA	TRBV19	TRBJ1-1	CASSFASQAEAFF	TGTGCCAGTAGTTTTGCGTCTCAAGCCGAAGCTTTCTTT
NA	NA	TRBV28	TRBJ2-7	CASSLEGEEEQYF	TGTGCCAGCAGTTTAGAGGGTGAAGAGGAGCAGTACTTC
NA	TRBD1	TRBV27	TRBJ1-2	CASSGQGGGANYGYTF	TGTGCCAGCAGTGGACAGGGCGGAGGAGCTAACTATGGCTACACCTTC
NA	NA	TRBV18	TRBJ1-2	CASSPTGTPAPNYGYTF	TGTGCCAGCTCACCCACCGGGACACCCGCCCCTAACTATGGCTACACCTTC
few	NA	TRBV4-3	TRBJ1-2	CASSQAPGIIYGYTF	TGCGCCAGCAGCCAAGCCCCAGGGATAATTTATGGCTACACCTTC
NA	TRBD2	TRBV18	TRBJ2-6	CASSPTAGLAGGGANVLTF	TGTGCCAGCTCACCAACGGCAGGACTAGCGGGAGGTGGGGCCAACGTCCTGACTTTC
NA	NA	TRBV6-6	TRBJ2-7	CASRLDRRSYEQYF	TGTGCCAGCAGACTTGACAGGCGCTCCTACGAGCAGTACTTC
NA	NA	TRBV18	TRBJ1-5	CASSLMYEGGNQPQHF	TGTGCCAGCTCACTAATGTACGAGGGAGGCAATCAGCCCCAGCATTTT
NA	TRBD1	TRBV2	TRBJ2-1	CASQVDRALGNEQFF	TGTGCCAGCCAGGTGGACAGGGCATTAGGCAATGAGCAGTTCTTC
NA	NA	TRBV4-3	TRBJ1-1	CASSQVTGGYTEAFF	TGCGCCAGCAGCCAGGTGACAGGCGGCTACACTGAAGCTTTCTTT
NA	TRBD2	TRBV5-1	TRBJ2-3	CASSLAGLAGTDTQYF	TGCGCCAGCAGCTTGGCAGGGCTAGCGGGCACAGATACGCAGTATTTT
NA	NA	TRBV7-9	TRBJ2-7	CSSSLGGGVQYEQYF	TGTTCCAGCAGCTTAGGAGGGGGCGTTCAGTACGAGCAGTACTTC
NA	NA	TRBV4-1	TRBJ1-4	CASSHQEGFNEKLFF	TGCGCCAGCAGCCACCAGGAGGGATTTAATGAAAAACTGTTTTTT
NA	NA	TRBV4-3	TRBJ1-1	CASSQENRAGTEAFF	TGCGCCAGCAGCCAAGAGAACAGGGCGGGCACTGAAGCTTTCTTT
NA	NA	TRBV9	TRBJ2-3	CASSVEWGAGTDTQYF	TGTGCCAGCAGCGTAGAGTGGGGCGCGGGCACAGATACGCAGTATTTT
once	NA	TRBV7-3	TRBJ2-1	CASSPGEGEQFF	TGTGCCAGCAGCCCCGGGGAAGGAGAGCAGTTCTTC
NA	NA	TRBV2	TRBJ1-2	CASMVSVYGYTF	TGTGCCAGCATGGTCAGCGTTTATGGCTACACCTTC
once	NA	TRBV9	TRBJ1-2	CASSVQGPQGGYTF	TGTGCCAGCAGCGTACAGGGGCCGCAGGGTGGCTACACCTTC
NA	NA	TRBV25-1	TRBJ2-3	CASSEFGRDTDTQYF	TGTGCCAGCAGTGAATTTGGCAGGGACACAGATACGCAGTATTTT
NA	NA	TRBV10-3	TRBJ1-2	CAISESGLTLGAQGYGYTF	TGTGCCATCAGTGAGTCGGGGCTTACGTTGGGGGCCCAGGGGTATGGCTACACCTTC
NA	NA	TRBV15	TRBJ2-5	CATSSSGVGTQYF	TGTGCCACCAGCAGTAGCGGTGTGGGAACCCAGTACTTC
NA	TRBD1	TRBV10-1	TRBJ1-1	CASSESGTGDAEAFF	TGCGCCAGCAGTGAGTCTGGCACAGGGGACGCTGAAGCTTTCTTT
NA	NA	TRBV5-1	TRBJ1-2	CASSSSGQINYGYTF	TGCGCCAGCAGCTCCTCCGGACAGATCAACTATGGCTACACCTTC
NA	NA	TRBV19	TRBJ2-2	CASSIQGSAGELFF	TGTGCCAGTAGTATTCAGGGGTCGGCCGGGGAGCTGTTTTTT
NA	NA	TRBV14	TRBJ2-3	CASSQGGAHTDTQYF	TGTGCCAGCAGCCAGGGGGGGGCCCACACAGATACGCAGTATTTT
NA	TRBD1	TRBV5-1	TRBJ2-7	CASSPGQQLYEQYF	TGCGCCAGCAGCCCGGGACAGCAGTTATACGAGCAGTACTTC
once	NA	TRBV6-6	TRBJ2-1	CASSYSKQGTYNEQFF	TGTGCCAGCAGTTACTCGAAGCAGGGGACGTACAATGAGCAGTTCTTC
NA	TRBD2	TRBV5-1	TRBJ2-5	CASSDPSGRALRETQYF	TGCGCCAGCAGCGATCCTAGCGGGAGGGCCCTTAGAGAGACCCAGTACTTC
NA	TRBD1	TRBV19	TRBJ2-5	CASSTTGGAYQETQYF	TGTGCCAGTAGTACGACAGGGGGAGCCTACCAAGAGACCCAGTACTTC
NA	NA	TRBV5-4	TRBJ1-3	CASSLDPGEGGNTIYF	TGTGCCAGCAGCTTGGATCCGGGGGAGGGAGGAAACACCATATATTTT
NA	NA	TRBV5-6	TRBJ1-4	CASSSPGSEKLFF	TGTGCCAGCAGTTCCCCGGGGAGCGAAAAACTGTTTTTT
NA	NA	TRBV28	TRBJ1-2	CASTPGGSGYGYTF	TGTGCCAGCACCCCCGGGGGAAGTGGCTATGGCTACACCTTC
NA	TRBD1	TRBV10-2	TRBJ1-5	CASQGGLQGYEPQHF	TGCGCCAGCCAGGGGGGTCTACAGGGTTATGAGCCCCAGCATTTT
NA	NA	TRBV10-3	TRBJ1-5	CAISGRVGQPQHF	TGTGCCATCAGTGGGAGGGTGGGTCAGCCCCAGCATTTT
NA	NA	TRBV5-1	TRBJ1-4	CASSPGGINEKLFF	TGCGCCAGCAGCCCCGGCGGGATAAATGAAAAACTGTTTTTT
once	NA	TRBV4-1	TRBJ2-2	CASSQVGQTGELFF	TGCGCCAGCAGCCAAGTTGGCCAGACCGGGGAGCTGTTTTTT
once	NA	TRBV27	TRBJ1-6	CASSLGVDRIYNSPLHF	TGTGCCAGCAGTTTAGGAGTGGACAGAATCTATAATTCACCCCTCCACTTT
NA	NA	TRBV7-2	TRBJ1-1	CASSPRMVNTEAFF	TGTGCCAGCAGCCCCAGGATGGTGAACACTGAAGCTTTCTTT
NA	NA	TRBV30	TRBJ2-1	CAWRLGGGAGNEQFF	TGTGCCTGGAGGCTGGGTGGTGGAGCCGGCAATGAGCAGTTCTTC
NA	TRBD2	TRBV23-1	TRBJ2-5	CASSQSTREGETQYF	TGCGCCAGCAGTCAATCGACAAGGGAGGGAGAGACCCAGTACTTC
NA	TRBD1	TRBV5-1	TRBJ1-2	CASSFGQGRTGYTF	TGCGCCAGCAGCTTCGGACAGGGTCGGACTGGCTACACCTTC
few	NA	TRBV6-4	TRBJ2-6	CASSEDSSGANVLTF	TGTGCCAGCAGTGAGGACAGCTCTGGGGCCAACGTCCTGACTTTC
NA	TRBD1	TRBV29-1	TRBJ1-2	CSVVGDRINGYTF	TGCAGCGTTGTGGGGGACAGGATTAATGGCTACACCTTC
NA	TRBD2	TRBV5-1	TRBJ2-7	CASSHGTSGGPRSYEQYF	TGCGCCAGCAGCCATGGGACTAGCGGGGGGCCGCGCTCCTACGAGCAGTACTTC
NA	NA	TRBV20-1	TRBJ2-3	CSVLLDATQYF	TGCAGTGTCTTACTAGATGCTACGCAGTATTTT
few	NA	TRBV6-4	TRBJ1-1	CASSDHEMRPYNEAFF	TGTGCCAGCAGCGACCACGAGATGAGGCCCTACAATGAAGCTTTCTTT
NA	TRBD1	TRBV27	TRBJ2-7	CASSRGQNLREQYF	TGTGCCAGCAGTCGGGGACAGAACCTACGCGAGCAGTACTTC
NA	NA	TRBV5-6	TRBJ2-5	CASSLDSRYQETQYF	TGTGCCAGCAGCTTAGACAGCCGGTACCAAGAGACCCAGTACTTC